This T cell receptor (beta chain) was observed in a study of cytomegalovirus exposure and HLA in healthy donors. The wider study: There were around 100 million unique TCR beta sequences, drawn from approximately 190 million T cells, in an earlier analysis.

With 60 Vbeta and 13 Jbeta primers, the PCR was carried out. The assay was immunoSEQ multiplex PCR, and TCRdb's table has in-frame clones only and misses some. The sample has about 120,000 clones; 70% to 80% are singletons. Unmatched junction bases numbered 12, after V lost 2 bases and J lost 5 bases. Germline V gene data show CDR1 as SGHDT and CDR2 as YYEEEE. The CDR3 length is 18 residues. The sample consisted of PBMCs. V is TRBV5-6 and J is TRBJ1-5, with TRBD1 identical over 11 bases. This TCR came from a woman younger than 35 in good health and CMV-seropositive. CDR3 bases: TGTGCCAGCAGCTTCCGGGACAGGGGGGTAGACGGCTATCAGCCCCAGCATTTT. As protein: CASSFRDRGVDGYQPQHF.